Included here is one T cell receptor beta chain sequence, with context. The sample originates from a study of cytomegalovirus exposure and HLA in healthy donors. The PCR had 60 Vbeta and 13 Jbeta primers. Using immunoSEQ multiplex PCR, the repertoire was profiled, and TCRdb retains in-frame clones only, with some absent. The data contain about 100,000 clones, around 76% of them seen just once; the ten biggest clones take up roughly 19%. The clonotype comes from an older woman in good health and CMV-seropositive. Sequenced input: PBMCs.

The DNA of the CDR3 is TGTGCCAGTAGTATGACAGCCACCTACGAGCAGTACTTC. Amino acid sequence: CASSMTATYEQYF. The chain uses TRBV19 and TRBJ2-7; D is perhaps TRBD1 (5 bases). Germline V gene sequence: CDR1 LNHDA, CDR2 SQIVND (reference sequence). V lost 3 bases to trimming and J lost 2 bases, with 8 bases between them. The CDR3 runs 13 residues.